This T cell receptor (beta chain) was documented in a study of T cells expressing NK-cell markers. Notes on this clonotype: Its antigen is unknown.

TCRdb re-called the 5' RACE reads; one entry per CDR3 protein, DNA not given. The repertoire table contains hundreds of thousands of distinct CDR3 sequences. Germline V gene sequence: CDR1 SGHRS, CDR2 YFSETQ. This CDR3 region has 16 residues. Findings and limits, study-wide: Clones of NKG2C+ T cells that had expanded were of unclear HCMV specificity. Similarly, these clonotypes led the CD3+CD56-NKG2C+ fraction as well in a few donors.

Material: blood T cells: a sorted CD56 or NKG2C T cell subset, CD4+ or CD8+ T cells, or bulk PBMC T cells (not recorded which). The rearrangement uses TRBV5-1 and TRBJ2-1; there is no DNA to check the TCRdb D call of TRBD2. The receptor comes from a woman aged 18 to 75 in good health. The CDR3 sequence is CASSLGGLAATGEQFF.